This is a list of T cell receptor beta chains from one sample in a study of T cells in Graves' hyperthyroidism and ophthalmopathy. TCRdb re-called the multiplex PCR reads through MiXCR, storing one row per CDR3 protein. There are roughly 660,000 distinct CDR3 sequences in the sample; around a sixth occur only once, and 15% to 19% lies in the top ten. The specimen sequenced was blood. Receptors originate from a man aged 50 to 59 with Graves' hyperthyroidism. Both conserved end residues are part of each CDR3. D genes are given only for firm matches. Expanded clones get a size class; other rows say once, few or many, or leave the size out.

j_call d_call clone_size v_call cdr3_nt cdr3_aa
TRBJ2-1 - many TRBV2 TGTGCCAGCAGTGAGCAGGGATACAATGAGCAGTTCTTC CASSEQGYNEQFF
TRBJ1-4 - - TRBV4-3 TGCGCCAGCAGCCAACCCGGGACATCTAATGAAAAACTGTTTTTT CASSQPGTSNEKLFF
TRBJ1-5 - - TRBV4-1 TGCGCCAGCAGCCAAGTGGCAGGCGAAGCGAGCAATCAGCCCCAGCATTTT CASSQVAGEASNQPQHF
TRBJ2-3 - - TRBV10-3 TGTGCCATCAACCTTAGCGGGACAGGCACAGATACGCAGTATTTT CAINLSGTGTDTQYF
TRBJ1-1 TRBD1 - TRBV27 TGTGCCAGCAGCCTGACAGGGGTGAGTGGCACTGAAGCTTTCTTT CASSLTGVSGTEAFF
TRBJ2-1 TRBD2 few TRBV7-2 TGTGCCAGCAGCTTAGGGCGGGAGGTCGGTGGGCAGTTCTTC CASSLGREVGGQFF
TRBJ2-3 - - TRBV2 TGTGCCAGCAGTGAAGAAGGCCCGGGTGTTAGTGGCGCAGATACGCAGTATTTT CASSEEGPGVSGADTQYF
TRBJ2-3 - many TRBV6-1 TGTGCCAGCAGTAAGATCTGGGATACGCAGTATTTT CASSKIWDTQYF
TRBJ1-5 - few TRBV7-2 TGTGCCAGCAGCTTAGTGGCAGGGCTTCAGCCCCAGCATTTT CASSLVAGLQPQHF
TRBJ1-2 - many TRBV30 TGTGCCTGGAGTGTATTACATGGCTACACCTTC CAWSVLHGYTF
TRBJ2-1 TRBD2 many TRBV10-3 TGTGCCATCAGCGGGAGCGGGAGCTCCTACAATGAGCAGTTCTTC CAISGSGSSYNEQFF
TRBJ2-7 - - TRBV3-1 TGTGCCAGCAGCCCCCAAAGTGGGCCAAACTCCTACGAGCAGTACTTC CASSPQSGPNSYEQYF
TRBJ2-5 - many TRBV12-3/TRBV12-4 TGTGCCAGCAGTTTAAGGAGCGGTACAGAGACCCAGTACTTC CASSLRSGTETQYF
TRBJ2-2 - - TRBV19 TGTGCCAGTAGTATCTTTGGTCGTGGCGGGGAGCTGTTTTTT CASSIFGRGGELFF
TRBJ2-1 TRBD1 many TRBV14 TGTGCCAGCAGCCACCACCGGGACAGGGTTTACAATGAGCAGTTCTTC CASSHHRDRVYNEQFF
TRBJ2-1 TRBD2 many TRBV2 TGTGCCAGCAGTGCTAGCGGGAGGGGTGAGCAGTTCTTC CASSASGRGEQFF
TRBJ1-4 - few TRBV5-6 TGTGCCAGCAGCTTGGGGGAAGCTCAGAATGAAAAACTGTTTTTT CASSLGEAQNEKLFF
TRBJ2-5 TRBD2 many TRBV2 TGTGCCAGCAGTGAAGGGGCGGGAGGGCCCCTGGAGACCCAGTACTTC CASSEGAGGPLETQYF
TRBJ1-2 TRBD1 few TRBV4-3 TGCGCCAGCAGCCCAGGGGACAGCGCGTATAACTATGGCTACACCTTC CASSPGDSAYNYGYTF
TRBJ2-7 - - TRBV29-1 TGCAGCGTTGAAGCGCCGGGACACGGTCAGGGGGGCGAGCAGTACTTC CSVEAPGHGQGGEQYF
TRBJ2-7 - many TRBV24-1 TGTGCCACCAGTGACCTGAACCAGGGAACCGAGCAGTACTTC CATSDLNQGTEQYF
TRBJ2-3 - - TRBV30 TGTGCCTGGTCGGGGTTCGATACGCAGTATTTT CAWSGFDTQYF
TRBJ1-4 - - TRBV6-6 TGTGCCAGCAGTTACGAAGGTGAAAAACTGTTTTTT CASSYEGEKLFF
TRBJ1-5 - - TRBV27 TGTGCCAGCAGTTCGCAGGGGTCCGGACAGCCCCAGCATTTT CASSSQGSGQPQHF
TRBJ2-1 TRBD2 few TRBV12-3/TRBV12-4 TGTGCCAGCAGTTTAGGGACTAGCGGGACGAGCCTTTACTACAATGAGCAGTTCTTC CASSLGTSGTSLYYNEQFF
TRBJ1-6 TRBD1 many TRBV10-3 TGTGCCATCAGTGGGGACAGTGGAAATTCACCCCTCCACTTT CAISGDSGNSPLHF
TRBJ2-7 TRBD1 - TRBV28 TGTGCCAGCAGTTCGAGCCGGGACAGGGCCTACGAGCAGTACTTC CASSSSRDRAYEQYF
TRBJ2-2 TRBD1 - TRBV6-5 TGTGCCAGCAGTAACACAGGGGGCCGGACCGGGGAGCTGTTTTTT CASSNTGGRTGELFF
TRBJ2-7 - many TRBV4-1 TGCGCCAGCAGCCCAACACGGAACGAGCAGTACTTC CASSPTRNEQYF
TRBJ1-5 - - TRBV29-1 TGCAGCGTTAAAACGGGACATTTGTCCCAGCATTTT CSVKTGHLSQHF
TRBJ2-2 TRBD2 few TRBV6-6 TGTGCCAGCAGTTACTCACAGACTAGCGGGAGAACCGGGGAGCTGTTTTTT CASSYSQTSGRTGELFF
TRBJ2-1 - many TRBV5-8 TGTGCCAGCAGCTTGGAAAGCGGGCACTACAATGAGCAGTTCTTC CASSLESGHYNEQFF
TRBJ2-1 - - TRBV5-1 TGCGCCAGCAGCGAATCGAACCCCTACAATGAGCAGTTCTTC CASSESNPYNEQFF
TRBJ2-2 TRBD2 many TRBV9 TGTGCCAGCAGCGTAGACCCTAGCGGGAGCGCGAACACCGGGGAGCTGTTTTTT CASSVDPSGSANTGELFF
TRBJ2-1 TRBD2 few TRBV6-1 TGTGCCAGCAGCCTACAGGGGACTAGCGGGAGTGGAGCCTACAATGAGCAGTTCTTC CASSLQGTSGSGAYNEQFF
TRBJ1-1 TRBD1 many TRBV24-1 TGTGCCACCAGGGACAGGGGGCGGGATGAAGCTTTCTTT CATRDRGRDEAFF
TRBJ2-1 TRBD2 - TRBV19 TGTGCCAGTAGTATTCTAAGCGGGAACCGCAATGAGCAGTTCTTC CASSILSGNRNEQFF
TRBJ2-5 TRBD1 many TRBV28 TGTGCCAGCAGTCTTGACAGGGGCGAAGAGACCCAGTACTTC CASSLDRGEETQYF
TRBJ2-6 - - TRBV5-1 TGCGCCAGCACAGGACTCTCTGGGGCCGACGTCCTGACTTTC CASTGLSGADVLTF
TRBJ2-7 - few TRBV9 TGTGCCAGCAGCCCCATCGGGGCTGGCGGGAACTACGAGCAGTACTTC CASSPIGAGGNYEQYF
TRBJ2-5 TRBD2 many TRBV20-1 TGCAGTGCTAGGAAACTAGCGGGATCAGAGACCCAGTACTTC CSARKLAGSETQYF
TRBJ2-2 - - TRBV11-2 TGTGCCAGCAGCTTAGATCTGGCAAACGGGGAGCTGTATTTT CASSLDLANGELYF
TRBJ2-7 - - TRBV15 TGTGCCACCAGCGATCGACCGATTGATATGGGGCTGGCCTACGGGCAGTACTTC CATSDRPIDMGLAYGQYF
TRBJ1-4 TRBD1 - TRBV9 TGTGCCAGCAGCACAACCCTGCGGGACAGGGTGTATGAAAAACTGTTTTTT CASSTTLRDRVYEKLFF
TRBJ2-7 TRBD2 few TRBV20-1 TGCAGTACTAGCGGGAGGTTCTACGAGCAGTACTTC CSTSGRFYEQYF
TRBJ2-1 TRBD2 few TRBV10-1 TGCGCCAGCGTTCGGGAGGCCGCCTACAATGAGCAGTTCTTC CASVREAAYNEQFF
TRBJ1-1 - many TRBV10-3 TGTGCCATCAGTGATCCCGGGGGCGGCACTGAAGCTTTCTTT CAISDPGGGTEAFF
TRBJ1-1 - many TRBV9 TGTGCCAGCAGCGTAGGAAGTAAAACTGAAGCTTTCTTT CASSVGSKTEAFF
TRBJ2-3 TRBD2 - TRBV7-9 TGTGCCAGCAGCTTAGGGGGAACCGGGACTAGCGGGAGCATCGCAGATACGCAGTATTTT CASSLGGTGTSGSIADTQYF
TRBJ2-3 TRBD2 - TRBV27 TGTGCCAGCAGTTCAAGGACTAGCGTTCCCAGGGCGAATACGCAGTATTTT CASSSRTSVPRANTQYF
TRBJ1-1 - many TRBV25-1 TGTGCCAGCAGTGATTTTCGTTTGGGGGGAAGGGGGAACACTGAAGCTTTCTTT CASSDFRLGGRGNTEAFF
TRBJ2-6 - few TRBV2 TGTGCCAGCAGTGGTACAGTAATTACCTACTCTGGGGCCAACGTCCTGACTTTC CASSGTVITYSGANVLTF
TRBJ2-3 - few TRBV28 TGTGCCAGCAGTTATCTCGGGGGAGTAGGCACAGATACGCAGTATTTT CASSYLGGVGTDTQYF
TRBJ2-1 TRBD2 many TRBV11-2 TGTGCCAGCAGCTTACGCAGCGGGAACTACAATGAGCAGTTCTTC CASSLRSGNYNEQFF